This TCR beta chain was sequenced during a study of blood T cell repertoires in COVID-19. Whole-study context: Acute and convalescent COVID-19 samples came from the United States, Italy and Spain. T cells, B-cell-depleted T cells, or PBMCs provided the cDNA or gDNA that served as material.

There are 14 residues in the CDR3. The germline CDR1 and CDR2 sequences are MNHEY and SVGAGI. V gave up 7 bases and J gave up 2 bases, with 14 bases separating them. Under the authors' procedure: Reference gene primer amplification gave nucleated cell count estimates. This table comes from immunoSEQ multiplex PCR, and its TCRdb copy is limited to in-frame clones, with some not included. That table gives V, J and clone size, and the DNA gave D and trimming. Of around 63,000 clones listed, 65% to 80% are singletons. Material for sequencing was peripheral blood. This receptor was taken from a human donor in a cohort sampled during active COVID-19. V gene TRBV6-5 combines with J gene TRBJ1-2; D call uncertain. CDR3 in amino acids: CASNSRRENYGYTF. The CDR3 DNA sequence: TGTGCCAGCAATAGCCGGAGGGAAAACTATGGCTACACCTTC.